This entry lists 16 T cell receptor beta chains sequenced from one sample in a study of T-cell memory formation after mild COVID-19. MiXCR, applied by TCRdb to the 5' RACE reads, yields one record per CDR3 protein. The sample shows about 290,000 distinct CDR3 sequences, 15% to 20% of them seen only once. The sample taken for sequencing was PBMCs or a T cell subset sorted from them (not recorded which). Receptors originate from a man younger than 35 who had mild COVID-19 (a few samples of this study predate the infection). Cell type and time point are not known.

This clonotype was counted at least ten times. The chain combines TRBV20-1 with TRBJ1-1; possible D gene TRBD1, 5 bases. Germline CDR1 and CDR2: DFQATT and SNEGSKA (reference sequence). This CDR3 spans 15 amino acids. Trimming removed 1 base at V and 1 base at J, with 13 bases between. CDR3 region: CSARARSGQNTEAFF. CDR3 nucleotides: TGCAGTGCTAGAGCGCGGTCCGGACAGAACACTGAAGCTTTCTTT.

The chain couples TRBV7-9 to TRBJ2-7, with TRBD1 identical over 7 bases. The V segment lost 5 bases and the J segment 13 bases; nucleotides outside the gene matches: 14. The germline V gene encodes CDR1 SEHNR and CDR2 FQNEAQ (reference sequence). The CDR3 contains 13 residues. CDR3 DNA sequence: TGTGCCAGCAGCCCCGGGACAGTCTACGAGCCCTACTTC. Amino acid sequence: CASSPGTVYEPYF.

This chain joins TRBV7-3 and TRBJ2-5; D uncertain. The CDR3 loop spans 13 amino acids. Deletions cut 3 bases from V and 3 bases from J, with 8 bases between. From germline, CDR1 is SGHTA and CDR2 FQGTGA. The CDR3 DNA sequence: TGTGCCAGCAGCTTTAGGCACGAAGAGACCCAGTACTTC. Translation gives CASSFRHEETQYF.

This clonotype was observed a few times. CDR3 in amino acids: CASETSGVTGELFF. The CDR3 coding sequence is TGTGCCAGCGAGACTAGCGGGGTTACCGGGGAGCTGTTTTTT. This chain connects TRBV6-2 or TRBV6-3 to TRBJ2-2, with 11 bases fitting TRBD2. CDR3 length: 14 residues. V gave up 8 bases and J gave up 5 bases; unmatched junction bases: 4. Germline values: CDR1 MNHEY, CDR2 SVGEGT.

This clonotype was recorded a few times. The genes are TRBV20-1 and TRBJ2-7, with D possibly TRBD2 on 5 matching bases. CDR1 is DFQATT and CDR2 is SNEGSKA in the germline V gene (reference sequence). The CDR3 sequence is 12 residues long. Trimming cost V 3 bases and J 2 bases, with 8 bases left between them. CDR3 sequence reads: CSASGDPYEQYF. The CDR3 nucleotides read TGCAGTGCTAGCGGGGATCCCTACGAGCAGTACTTC.

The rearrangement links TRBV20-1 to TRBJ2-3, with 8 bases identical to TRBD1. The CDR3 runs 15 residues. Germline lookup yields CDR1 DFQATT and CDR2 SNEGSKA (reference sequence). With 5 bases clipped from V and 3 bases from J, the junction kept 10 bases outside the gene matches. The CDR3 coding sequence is TGCAGTGCTCCCCGGGCAGGGGGCGGAACAGATACGCAGTATTTT. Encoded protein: CSAPRAGGGTDTQYF.

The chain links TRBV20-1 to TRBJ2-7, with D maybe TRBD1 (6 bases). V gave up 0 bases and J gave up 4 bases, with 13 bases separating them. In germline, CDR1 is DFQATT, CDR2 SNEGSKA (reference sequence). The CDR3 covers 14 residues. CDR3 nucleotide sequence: TGCAGTGCTAGAGATGGGGGCGGCAATTACGAGCAGTACTTC. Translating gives CSARDGGGNYEQYF.

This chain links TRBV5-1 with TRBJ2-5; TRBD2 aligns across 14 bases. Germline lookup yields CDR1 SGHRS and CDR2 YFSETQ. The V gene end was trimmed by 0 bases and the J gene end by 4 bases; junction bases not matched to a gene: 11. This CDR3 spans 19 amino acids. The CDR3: CASSLDMKPGTSGGETQYF. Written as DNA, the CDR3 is TGCGCCAGCAGCTTGGATATGAAACCCGGGACTAGCGGGGGAGAGACCCAGTACTTC.

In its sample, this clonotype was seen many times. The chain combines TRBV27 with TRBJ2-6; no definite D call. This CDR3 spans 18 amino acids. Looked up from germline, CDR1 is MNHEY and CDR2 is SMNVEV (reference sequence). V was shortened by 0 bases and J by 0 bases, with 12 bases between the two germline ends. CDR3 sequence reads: CASSLSNGVISGANVLTF. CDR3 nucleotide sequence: TGTGCCAGCAGTTTATCGAATGGGGTCATCTCTGGGGCCAACGTCCTGACTTTC.

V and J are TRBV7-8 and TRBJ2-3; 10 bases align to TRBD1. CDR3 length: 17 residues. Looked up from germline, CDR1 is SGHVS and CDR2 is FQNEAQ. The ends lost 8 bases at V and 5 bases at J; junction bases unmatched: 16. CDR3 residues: CASGLDAGTGVRDTQYF. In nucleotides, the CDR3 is TGTGCCAGCGGCCTGGATGCGGGGACAGGGGTCCGAGATACGCAGTATTTT.

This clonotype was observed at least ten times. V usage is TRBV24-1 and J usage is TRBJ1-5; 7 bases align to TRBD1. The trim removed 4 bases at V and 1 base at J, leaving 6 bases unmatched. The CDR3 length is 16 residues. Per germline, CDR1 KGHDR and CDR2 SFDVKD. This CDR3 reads CATSEPTGISNQPQHF. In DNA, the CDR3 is TGTGCCACCAGTGAACCGACAGGGATAAGCAATCAGCCCCAGCATTTT.

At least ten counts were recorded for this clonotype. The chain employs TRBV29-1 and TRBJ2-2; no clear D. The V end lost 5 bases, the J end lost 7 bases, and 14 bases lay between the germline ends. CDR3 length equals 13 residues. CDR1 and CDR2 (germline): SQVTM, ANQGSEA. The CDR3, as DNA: TGCAGCGTTAAATATCACACAGACGGGGAGCTGTTTTTT. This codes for CSVKYHTDGELFF.

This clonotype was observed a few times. CDR3 protein: CATSDPGTGGGDTQYF. DNA for the CDR3: TGTGCCACCAGTGACCCCGGGACAGGGGGGGGAGATACGCAGTATTTT. The J gene is TRBJ2-3, the V gene TRBV24-1, with TRBD1 matching 11 bases. V lost 4 bases and J lost 5; bases outside the gene matches: 7. CDR1 is KGHDR and CDR2 is SFDVKD in the germline V gene. The CDR3 loop spans 16 amino acids.

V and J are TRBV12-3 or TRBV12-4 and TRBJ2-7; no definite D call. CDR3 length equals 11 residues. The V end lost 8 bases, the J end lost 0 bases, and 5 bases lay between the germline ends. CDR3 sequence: CASGTSYEQYF. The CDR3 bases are TGTGCCAGCGGCACCTCCTACGAGCAGTACTTC.

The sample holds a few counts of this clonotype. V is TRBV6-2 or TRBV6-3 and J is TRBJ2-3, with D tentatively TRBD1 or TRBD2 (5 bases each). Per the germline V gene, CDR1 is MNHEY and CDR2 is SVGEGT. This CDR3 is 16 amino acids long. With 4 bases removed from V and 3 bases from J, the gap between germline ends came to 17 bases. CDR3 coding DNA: TGTGCCAGCAGTTCCCTCCGGGACGGGATAACAGATACGCAGTATTTT. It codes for CASSSLRDGITDTQYF.

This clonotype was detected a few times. The CDR3 DNA reads as TGTGCCAGCAGTTACAGGGGCGGGGGGAATGCAGATACGCAGTATTTT. Translated, it gives CASSYRGGGNADTQYF. This chain connects TRBV6-5 to TRBJ2-3; TRBD2 agrees at 8 bases. The CDR3 is 16 amino acids. Germline V gene lookup returns CDR1 MNHEY and CDR2 SVGAGI. The J segment lost 4 bases and the V segment lost 2 bases, leaving 8 bases of the junction unmatched.